The 2 T cell receptor beta chains given below trace back to one sample, sequenced in a study of T cells in Graves' hyperthyroidism and ophthalmopathy. Amplification of TCR beta CDR3 regions was performed using RNA transcripts as template. TCR CDR3 underwent first-round RT-PCR with the HTBI primer set. TCRdb independently ran MiXCR on the multiplex PCR reads; one entry per CDR3 protein. The data contain a few hundred thousand distinct CDR3 sequences, approximately 44% of them singletons. Sequencing used peripheral blood or thyroid tissue (not recorded which). All receptors derive from a woman in her late teens or twenties with Graves' hyperthyroidism.

The chain is built from TRBV7-9 and TRBJ2-7; 12 nucleotides agree with TRBD1. CDR1 is SEHNR, CDR2 FQNEAQ, per germline (reference sequence). J gave up 1 base and V 5 bases, and 6 bases lay outside the gene matches. The CDR3 is 16 residues long. Here the CDR3 DNA reads TGTGCCAGCAGCCGGGGACAGGGGGCCGCTTCCTACGAGCAGTACTTC. Its protein product is CASSRGQGAASYEQYF.

This clonotype was picked up a small number of times. The V and J genes are TRBV19 and TRBJ1-5; D is unclear. Trimming removed 6 bases from V and 0 bases from J, with 12 bases in between. Germline CDR1 LNHDA, CDR2 SQIVND (reference sequence). The CDR3 has 15 amino acids. The CDR3: CASSRGLDSNQPQHF. The CDR3 DNA reads TGTGCCAGTAGCCGGGGATTGGATAGCAATCAGCCCCAGCATTTT. Combining the CDR3 with reference TRBV19 and TRBJ1-5 gives the whole variable domain DGGITQSPKYLFRKEGQNVTLSCEQNLNHDAMYWYRQDPGQGLRLIYYSQIVNDFQKGDIAEGYSVSREKKESFPLTVTSAQKNPTAFYLCASSRGLDSNQPQHFGDGTRLSIL.